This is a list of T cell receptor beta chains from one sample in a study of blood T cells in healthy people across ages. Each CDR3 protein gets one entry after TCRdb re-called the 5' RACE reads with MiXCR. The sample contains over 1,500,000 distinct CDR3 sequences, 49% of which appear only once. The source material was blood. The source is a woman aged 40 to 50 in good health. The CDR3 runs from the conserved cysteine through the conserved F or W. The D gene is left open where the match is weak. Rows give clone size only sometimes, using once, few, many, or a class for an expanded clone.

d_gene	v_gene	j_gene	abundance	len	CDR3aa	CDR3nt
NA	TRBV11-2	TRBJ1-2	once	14	CASSSRGQAYGYTF	TGTGCCAGCAGTTCCCGAGGGCAAGCCTATGGCTACACCTTC
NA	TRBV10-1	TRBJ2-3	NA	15	CASSEQALSTDTQYF	TGCGCCAGCAGTGAGCAGGCTCTTAGCACAGATACGCAGTATTTT
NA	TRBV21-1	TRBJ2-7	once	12	CASKRGVYEQYF	TGTGCCAGCAAACGGGGGGTGTATGAGCAGTACTTC
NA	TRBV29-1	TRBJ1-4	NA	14	CSVAVMGSNEKLFF	TGCAGCGTTGCTGTCATGGGATCTAATGAAAAACTGTTTTTT
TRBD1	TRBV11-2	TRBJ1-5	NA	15	CASSLAGGDYQPQHF	TGTGCCAGCAGCTTAGCAGGGGGAGACTATCAGCCCCAGCATTTT
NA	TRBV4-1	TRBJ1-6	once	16	CASSRDLQGNNSPLHF	TGCGCCAGCAGCCGAGATCTCCAGGGTAATAATTCACCCCTCCACTTT
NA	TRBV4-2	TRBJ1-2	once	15	CASSQERGAHGGYTF	TGTGCCAGCAGCCAAGAAAGGGGGGCCCACGGCGGCTACACCTTC
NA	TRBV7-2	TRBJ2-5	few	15	CASRPLVRSQETQYF	TGTGCCAGCAGGCCGCTGGTGCGGTCCCAAGAGACCCAGTACTTC
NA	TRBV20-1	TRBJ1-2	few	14	CSASENPRGAGYTF	TGCAGTGCCTCCGAGAATCCGAGGGGGGCTGGCTACACCTTC
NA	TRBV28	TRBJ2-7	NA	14	CASSLRDPDYEQYF	TGTGCCAGCAGTTTAAGGGACCCGGACTACGAGCAGTACTTC
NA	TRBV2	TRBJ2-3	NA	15	CASKEGWGSTDTQYF	TGTGCCAGCAAGGAAGGATGGGGGAGCACAGATACGCAGTATTTT
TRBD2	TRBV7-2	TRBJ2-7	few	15	CASREAGGMSYEQYF	TGTGCCAGCAGGGAAGCGGGGGGGATGTCCTACGAGCAGTACTTC
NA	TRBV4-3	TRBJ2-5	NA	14	CASSPQGFGETQYF	TGCGCCAGCAGCCCCCAAGGCTTCGGCGAGACCCAGTACTTC
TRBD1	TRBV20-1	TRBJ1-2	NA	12	CSAGQGTGGYTF	TGCAGTGCTGGACAGGGGACGGGGGGCTACACCTTC
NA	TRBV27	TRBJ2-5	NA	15	CASSTGGGFQETQYF	TGTGCCAGCAGCACCGGAGGAGGGTTCCAAGAGACCCAGTACTTC
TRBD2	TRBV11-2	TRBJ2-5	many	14	CASSYGTTQETQYF	TGTGCCAGCAGCTACGGGACTACTCAAGAGACCCAGTACTTC
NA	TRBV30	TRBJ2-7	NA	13	CAWMPGLSYEQYF	TGTGCCTGGATGCCAGGACTCTCCTACGAGCAGTACTTC
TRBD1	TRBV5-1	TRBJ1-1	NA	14	CASSSTGEKAEAFF	TGCGCCAGCAGCTCGACAGGGGAGAAGGCTGAAGCTTTCTTT
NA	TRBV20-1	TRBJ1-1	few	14	CSARDPFLNTEAFF	TGCAGTGCTAGAGACCCTTTTCTGAACACTGAAGCTTTCTTT
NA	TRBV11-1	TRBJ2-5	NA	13	CASSSDFPRTQYF	TGTGCCAGCAGCTCCGACTTCCCTAGGACCCAGTACTTC
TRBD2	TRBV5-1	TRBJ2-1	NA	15	CASSISGGARNEQFF	TGCGCCAGCAGCATAAGCGGGGGGGCCCGGAATGAGCAGTTCTTC
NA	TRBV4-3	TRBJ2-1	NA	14	CASSQLRGRGEQFF	TGCGCCAGCAGCCAACTCAGGGGAAGGGGTGAGCAGTTCTTC
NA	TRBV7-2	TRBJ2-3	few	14	CASSYWDGTDTQYF	TGTGCCAGCAGCTACTGGGACGGGACAGATACGCAGTATTTT
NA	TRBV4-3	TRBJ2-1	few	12	CASSQVSDEQFF	TGCGCCAGCAGCCAAGTGAGCGATGAGCAGTTCTTC
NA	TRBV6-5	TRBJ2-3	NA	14	CASSFGVAVDTQYF	TGTGCCAGCAGTTTCGGGGTAGCGGTAGATACGCAGTATTTT
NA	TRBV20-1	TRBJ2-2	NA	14	CSASRAMNTGELFF	TGCAGTGCTAGTCGGGCCATGAACACCGGGGAGCTGTTTTTT
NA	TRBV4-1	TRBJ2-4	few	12	CASSQDLRIQYF	TGCGCCAGCAGCCAAGATTTGCGAATTCAGTACTTC
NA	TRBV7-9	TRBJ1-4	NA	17	CASSPGSFIATNEKLFF	TGTGCCAGCAGTCCGGGTTCTTTCATAGCAACTAATGAAAAACTGTTTTTT
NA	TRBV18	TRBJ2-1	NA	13	CASSTTGSVEQFF	TGTGCCAGCTCAACAACAGGGTCGGTTGAGCAGTTCTTC
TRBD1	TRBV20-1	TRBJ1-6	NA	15	CSAPQGLGGNSPLHF	TGCAGTGCACCACAGGGGTTGGGGGGGAATTCACCCCTCCACTTT
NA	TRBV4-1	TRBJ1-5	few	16	CASSQDGPGLGQPQHF	TGCGCCAGCAGCCAAGATGGGCCGGGTCTGGGTCAGCCCCAGCATTTT
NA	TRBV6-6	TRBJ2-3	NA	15	CASSSRVSSTDTQYF	TGTGCCAGCAGTTCCCGGGTCTCTAGCACAGATACGCAGTATTTT
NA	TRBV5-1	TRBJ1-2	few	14	CASSLDHSNYGYTF	TGCGCCAGCAGCTTGGATCACAGTAACTATGGCTACACCTTC
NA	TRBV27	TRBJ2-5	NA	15	CASSLDGGAAKTQYF	TGTGCCAGCAGTTTAGACGGGGGCGCCGCGAAGACCCAGTACTTC
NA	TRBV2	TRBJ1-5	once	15	CASSGRQLRDQPQHF	TGTGCCAGCAGTGGCCGACAACTTAGAGATCAGCCCCAGCATTTT
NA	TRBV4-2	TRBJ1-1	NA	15	CASSRNWGQETEAFF	TGTGCCAGCAGCCGAAACTGGGGGCAGGAAACTGAAGCTTTCTTT
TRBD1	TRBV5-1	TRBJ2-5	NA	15	CAGTDGTVVQETQYF	TGCGCCGGCACCGACGGGACAGTTGTGCAAGAGACCCAGTACTTC
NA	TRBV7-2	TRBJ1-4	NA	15	CASSLGGGLGEKLFF	TGTGCCAGCAGCCTTGGGGGGGGGCTCGGAGAAAAACTGTTTTTT
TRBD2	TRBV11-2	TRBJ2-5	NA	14	CASILVGGGETQYF	TGTGCCAGCATCTTAGTCGGGGGGGGTGAGACCCAGTACTTC
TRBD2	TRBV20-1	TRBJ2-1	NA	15	CSASPTSGGADEQFF	TGCAGTGCTTCCCCGACTAGCGGGGGGGCCGATGAGCAGTTCTTC
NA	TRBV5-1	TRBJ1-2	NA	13	CASSPRDLLGYTF	TGCGCCAGCAGCCCCCGGGACCTGTTGGGCTACACCTTC
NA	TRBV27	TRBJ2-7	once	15	CASQRWAAGPYEQYF	TGTGCCAGCCAAAGATGGGCTGCAGGCCCCTACGAGCAGTACTTC
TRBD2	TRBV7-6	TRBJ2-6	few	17	CASSLEVAGHGANVLTF	TGTGCCAGCAGCTTAGAGGTAGCGGGGCATGGGGCCAACGTCCTGACTTTC